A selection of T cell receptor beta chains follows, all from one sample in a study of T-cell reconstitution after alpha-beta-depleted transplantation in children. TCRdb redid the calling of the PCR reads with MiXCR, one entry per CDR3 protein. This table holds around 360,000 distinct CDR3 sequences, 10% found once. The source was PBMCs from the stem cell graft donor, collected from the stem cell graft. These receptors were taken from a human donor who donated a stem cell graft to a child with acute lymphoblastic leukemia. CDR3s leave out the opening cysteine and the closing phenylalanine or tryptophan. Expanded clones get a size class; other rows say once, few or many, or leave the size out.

ASSGGGSSYEQY,TRBV7-2,.
ASSLAGRLADNEQF,TRBV7-8,many
CARVVGGTSGPSYNEQF,TRBV20-1,.
ASSYSFRGSPYYGYT,TRBV27,few
ASSRTGLKREAF,TRBV14,.
SARVQIGQF,TRBV20-1,many
ASSSSESGIDEQY,TRBV5-1,.
ASSQVWTSGDIQY,TRBV4-1,few
ASSYSTAGAQYNRYNEQF,TRBV6-2/TRBV6-3,.
ASSPRERASHEQF,TRBV12-3/TRBV12-4,few
ASSPPGTAYQPQH,TRBV4-1,.
ASSYPLASVTYEQY,TRBV28,few
ASSSQLESYEQY,TRBV7-2,few
ASSLAGVEVEQF,TRBV7-9,.
ASSLSRWGDGELF,TRBV27,few
ASSRTGFTEAF,TRBV5-1,few
ASSANQETQY,TRBV5-1,.
ASRPPGQGVQKLF,TRBV5-1,many
ASSLSGVWTGELF,TRBV12-3/TRBV12-4,.